One sample yielded the 26 T cell receptor beta chains listed below, sequenced in a study of T cells in Graves' hyperthyroidism and ophthalmopathy. The CDR3 regions of TCR beta were amplified from RNA transcripts. A first-round RT-PCR of the TCR CDR3 used the HTBI primer set. TCRdb passed the multiplex PCR reads through MiXCR, listing each CDR3 protein once. The data hold more than 500,000 distinct CDR3 sequences, with less than 15% observed a single time. Material: blood. Receptors originate from a woman between 40 and 55 years old with Graves' hyperthyroidism.

At least ten counts were recorded for this clonotype. The rearrangement joins TRBV27 to TRBJ1-4; no clear D. This CDR3 has 13 residues. Germline assignment: CDR1 MNHEY and CDR2 SMNVEV (reference sequence). The ends were cut back, 6 bases at V and 8 bases at J, with 13 bases in the middle. CDR3 in amino acids: CASSLVRGEKLFF. The CDR3 DNA is TGTGCCAGCAGCTTAGTCCGAGGGGAAAAACTGTTTTTT.

Many counts were recorded for this clonotype. The chain recombines TRBV12-3 or TRBV12-4 with TRBJ2-3; unclear D gene. The CDR3 contains 14 residues. V lost 6 bases and J lost 0, with 10 bases in between. CDR3 coding DNA: TGTGCCAGCAGGGAGATAACTAGCACAGATACGCAGTATTTT. Encoded protein: CASREITSTDTQYF.

The sample holds many counts of this clonotype. This chain uses TRBV27 with TRBJ2-7, with D possibly TRBD2 on 7 matching bases. This CDR3 has 15 amino acids. V gave up 5 bases and J gave up 6 bases, with 20 bases separating them. The germline V gene encodes CDR1 MNHEY and CDR2 SMNVEV (reference sequence). The CDR3 loop is CASSKGGGGLREQYF. As DNA, the CDR3 is TGTGCCAGCAGTAAAGGGGGGGGAGGGCTTCGCGAGCAGTACTTC.

Many counts were recorded for this clonotype. The chain has TRBV30 and TRBJ1-2; D is uncertain. There are 15 residues in the CDR3. Trimming pared 0 bases from V and 1 base from J, leaving 12 bases between. CDR1 is GTSNPN, CDR2 SVGIG, per germline (reference sequence). CDR3 residues: CAWSVNVGRNYGYTF. The CDR3 region has the DNA TGTGCCTGGAGTGTAAATGTAGGACGTAACTATGGCTACACCTTC.

There are many counts of this clonotype. The chain combines TRBV6-1 with TRBJ2-2; 9 bases agree with TRBD2. V was clipped by 3 bases and J by 5 bases; unmatched bases: 4. The CDR3 spans 15 residues. Germline V gene sequence: CDR1 MNHNS, CDR2 SASEGT. CDR3 region: CASSDGAGGTGELFF. In DNA form, the CDR3 reads TGTGCCAGCAGTGACGGAGCGGGAGGAACCGGGGAGCTGTTTTTT.

Only a few counts were recorded for this clonotype. The chain has TRBV6-5 and TRBJ2-1, with TRBD2 matching 8 bases. The CDR3 extends over 15 amino acids. Trimming took 3 bases from V and 4 from J; bases not matched to a gene: 5. Germline V lookup: CDR1 MNHEY, CDR2 SVGAGI. The CDR3 spells CASSYPGGDYNEQFF. The CDR3 DNA reads TGTGCCAGCAGTTATCCCGGGGGGGATTACAATGAGCAGTTCTTC.

This clonotype was counted ten times or more. This chain links TRBV27 with TRBJ1-4; D possibly corresponds to TRBD1 (5 bases). The CDR3 sequence is 15 residues long. Trimming stripped 4 bases from V and 11 bases from J, with 20 bases between. The germline gives CDR1 MNHEY, CDR2 SMNVEV (reference sequence). CDR3 loop: CASSSSGTGYGKLFF. CDR3 coding DNA: TGTGCCAGCAGTTCATCGGGGACGGGCTATGGGAAACTGTTTTTT.

This clonotype was seen a handful of times. The rearrangement links TRBV6-1 to TRBJ1-5, with 8 bases that match TRBD1. This CDR3 region has 15 residues. Trimming at V came to 3 bases and at J to 5 bases, leaving 6 bases not matched to a gene. Germline loops: CDR1 MNHNS, CDR2 SASEGT. The CDR3 DNA sequence: TGTGCCAGCAGTGAGACGACAGGGGATTATCAGCCCCAGCATTTT. It encodes CASSETTGDYQPQHF.

To note about this clonotype: Sequence at one end of the junction differs from germline and may be a read error. V gene TRBV5-1 combines with J gene TRBJ2-7, with 8 bases identical to TRBD1. This CDR3 has 13 residues. The germline V gene encodes CDR1 SGHRS and CDR2 YFSETQ. The CDR3 region is CASSPRQGNERYF. In DNA form, the CDR3 reads TGCGCCAGCAGCCCCCGACAGGGGAACGAGCGGTACTTC.

A note on this clonotype: A read error may account for a junction end that differs from germline. The V and J genes are TRBV11-2 and TRBJ2-3, with TRBD2 as a possible D gene (5 bases). CDR1 and CDR2 from the germline V gene are SGHAT and FQNNGV. The CDR3 extends over 13 amino acids. The CDR3 spells CASGLSGADTQYF. CDR3 DNA: TGTGCCAGCGGCTTGTCCGGGGCAGATACGCAGTATTTT.

CDR3 protein: CSAPSGTANTEAFF. In nucleotides, the CDR3 is TGCAGTGCACCATCCGGGACAGCGAACACTGAAGCTTTCTTT. This chain links TRBV20-1 with TRBJ1-1, with 7 bases aligning to TRBD1. The length of the CDR3 is 14 residues. Germline-derived CDR1 and CDR2 are DFQATT and SNEGSKA (reference sequence). Unmatched junction bases numbered 8, after V lost 6 bases and J lost 1 base.

This clonotype was seen a few times. V and J are TRBV7-8 and TRBJ2-2; a weak D match, TRBD1 (5 bases). This CDR3 region has 18 residues. V was shortened by 0 bases and J by 4 bases, with 18 bases between the two germline ends. Germline loops: CDR1 SGHVS, CDR2 FQNEAQ. CDR3 bases: TGTGCCAGCAGCTTAGCGCCATGGACAACGAAGAGCACCGGGGAGCTGTTTTTT. Translating gives CASSLAPWTTKSTGELFF.

This clonotype has ten or more counts. V gene TRBV6-2 or TRBV6-3 combines with J gene TRBJ2-7; D gene ambiguous. Per the germline V gene, CDR1 is MNHEY and CDR2 is SVGEGT. The CDR3 consists of 14 residues. Trimming took off 2 bases at V and 1 base at J, with 9 bases between the two ends. CDR3 DNA: TGTGCCAGCAGTTACCTCGCAAATTCCTACGAGCAGTACTTC. Translated: CASSYLANSYEQYF.

V is TRBV6-1 and J is TRBJ1-1; D unclear. CDR3 size: 14 residues. V dropped 6 bases and J dropped 1 base, with 12 bases sitting between them. CDR1 is MNHNS and CDR2 is SASEGT in the germline V gene. CDR3 in amino acids: CASSSIGGNTEAFF. CDR3 DNA: TGTGCCAGCAGCTCGATTGGAGGGAACACTGAAGCTTTCTTT.

This clonotype was recorded only once. The genes are TRBV28 and TRBJ2-7; 9 bases are a match to TRBD2. CDR3 length equals 15 residues. The J segment lost 9 bases and the V segment lost 8 bases, leaving 17 bases of the junction unmatched. CDR1 and CDR2 (germline): MDHEN, SYDVKM. The CDR3 nucleotides read TGTGCCAGCTCCGAGGAACTAGCGGGCAAAGGAGGGCAGTACTTC. Protein product: CASSEELAGKGGQYF.

This clonotype was seen at least ten times. The genes are TRBV27 and TRBJ2-7; D perhaps matches TRBD1 (5 bases). The CDR3 covers 14 residues. Trimming pared 1 base from V and 5 bases from J, leaving 12 bases between. CDR1 and CDR2 from the germline V gene are MNHEY and SMNVEV (reference sequence). The CDR3 coding sequence is TGTGCCAGCAGTTTATTCGGCAGGGTGAACGAGCAGTACTTC. Amino acid sequence: CASSLFGRVNEQYF.

This clonotype was recorded a few times. Given a much more abundant clone one base away, this may be a read error. V usage is TRBV20-1 and J usage is TRBJ2-1; D is undetermined. Germline assignment: CDR1 DFQATT and CDR2 SNEGSKA (reference sequence). Trimming removed 3 bases at V and 8 bases at J, with 5 bases between. The CDR3 consists of 10 residues. CDR3 protein: CSASTDEQFF. CDR3 DNA sequence: TGCAGTGCTAGTACGGATGAGCAGTTCTTC.

On this clonotype itself: A read error may explain this, as a much larger clone is one base away. This chain connects TRBV2 to TRBJ2-7; the D call may be TRBD1 or TRBD2 (7 bases each). This CDR3 spans 14 amino acids. Germline CDR1 is SNHLY and CDR2 is FYNNEI. The CDR3 reads CVSRGGLLSYEQYF. In nucleotides, the CDR3 is TGTGTCAGCAGGGGGGGGCTACTAAGCTACGAGCAGTACTTC. The whole variable domain, remainder taken from reference TRBV2 and TRBJ2-7, is EPEVTQTPSHQVTQMGQEVILRCVPISNHLYFYWYRQILGQKVEFLVSFYNNEISEKSEIFDDQFSVERPDGSNFTLKIRSTKLEDSAMYFCVSRGGLLSYEQYFGPGTRLTVT.

Details on this clonotype: A much larger clone lies one base from this, so it may be a read error. This sequence joins TRBV19 and TRBJ1-1, with D unresolved. The CDR3 totals 13 residues. Germline CDR1 and CDR2: LNHDA and SQIVND (reference sequence). The CDR3 here is CASSIAGGTGAFF. The CDR3 DNA reads as TGTGCCAGTAGTATAGCAGGAGGCACTGGAGCTTTCTTT.

This clonotype came up many times. The chain uses TRBV7-9 and TRBJ1-5; D gene uncertain. Germline V gene lookup returns CDR1 SEHNR and CDR2 FQNEAQ (reference sequence). V shed 11 bases and J shed 3 bases, with 11 bases lying between them. There are 12 residues in the CDR3. CDR3 sequence reads: CALERVNQPQHF. Written as DNA, the CDR3 is TGTGCCCTGGAGAGGGTCAATCAGCCCCAGCATTTT.

Comments on this clonotype: A much larger clone differs from this one at a single base, so this may be a read error. The V call is TRBV10-3, the J call TRBJ1-2; no clear D gene. Germline V lookup: CDR1 ENHRY, CDR2 SYGVKD. Trimming removed 2 bases from V and 7 bases from J, with 5 bases in between. This CDR3 contains 11 residues. CDR3: CAISEGFGYTF. CDR3 nucleotide sequence: TGTGCCATCAGTGAGGGGTTTGGCTACACCTTC.

This clonotype was observed many times. The chain joins TRBV24-1 to TRBJ1-2; D is perhaps TRBD1 (6 bases). CDR3 length: 13 amino acids. The V end was cut by 3 bases, the J end by 5 bases, with 9 bases between. The germline gives CDR1 KGHDR, CDR2 SFDVKD. Here the CDR3 DNA reads TGTGCCACCAGTGATCCTACAGGGTATGGCTACACCTTC. It translates to CATSDPTGYGYTF.

The J gene is TRBJ1-3, the V gene TRBV12-3 or TRBV12-4, with a possible D match to TRBD1 (6 bases). CDR3 size: 14 residues. Trimming pared 8 bases from V and 1 base from J, leaving 12 bases between. CDR3 loop: CASEGDQSGNTIYF. CDR3 sequence (DNA): TGTGCCAGCGAGGGGGATCAATCTGGAAACACCATATATTTT.

This clonotype has at least ten counts. V gene TRBV12-3 or TRBV12-4 combines with J gene TRBJ1-3; D is perhaps TRBD1 (6 bases). The V end was cut by 5 bases, the J end by 0 bases, with 17 bases between. The CDR3 contains 17 residues. This CDR3 reads CASSTSTGLVSGNTIYF. In nucleotides, the CDR3 is TGTGCCAGCAGTACCTCGACAGGACTCGTCTCTGGAAACACCATATATTTT.

The rearrangement joins TRBV19 to TRBJ1-5; TRBD1 matches at 7 bases. V gave up 3 bases and J gave up 3 bases; unmatched junction bases: 8. Per germline, CDR1 LNHDA and CDR2 SQIVND (reference sequence). This CDR3 region has 16 residues. The DNA for the CDR3 is TGTGCCAGTAGTATGTTGGCCAGGGGGACCAATCAGCCCCAGCATTTT. Translated, it gives CASSMLARGTNQPQHF.

This clonotype was seen ten or more times. This sequence joins TRBV12-3 or TRBV12-4 and TRBJ2-3, with D tentatively TRBD2 (6 bases). The CDR3 is made up of 14 amino acids. V was pared by 6 bases and J by 0 bases, with 10 bases between. The CDR3, as DNA: TGTGCCAGCAGCATCGGGACTAGCACAGATACGCAGTATTTT. It encodes CASSIGTSTDTQYF.